A selection of T cell receptor beta chains follows, all from one sample in a study of shared clonotypes between healthy human individuals. TCRdb keeps only in-frame clones here, not all; method: immunoSEQ multiplex PCR. The data show 800,000 to 1,200,000 clones, with about four fifths seen just once and more than 0.5% held by the top ten. Material: memory CD4+ T cells from PBMCs. Receptor source: a man aged 18 to 30 in good health. Some clones in this sample may be carry-over from other donors' samples. The CDR3 runs from the conserved cysteine through the conserved F or W. The order of the fields is J gene, CDR3 length, V gene, D gene, clone size, CDR3 protein, CDR3 DNA. D genes are given only for firm matches. Some rows have no size entry. The others give once, few or many, or a class for an expanded clone.

>TRBJ1-1|12|TRBV28|TRBD1|.
CASRQIGTEAFF
TGTGCCAGCAGACAGATTGGGACAGAGGCTTTCTTT
>TRBJ1-1|15|TRBV27|TRBD1|.
CASSPTGQAHTEAFF
TGTGCCAGCAGTCCTACAGGACAGGCCCACACTGAAGCTTTCTTT
>TRBJ2-1|15|TRBV10-1|TRBD2|.
CASSKSGGEYNEQFF
TGCGCCAGCAGCAAGAGCGGGGGGGAGTACAATGAGCAGTTCTTC
>TRBJ2-7|16|TRBV28|TRBD1|.
CASNTLTGAVIYEQYF
TGTGCCAGCAACACTTTGACAGGGGCGGTGATATACGAGCAGTACTTC
>TRBJ2-1|13|TRBV7-3|.|once
CASSFSTTGEQFF
TGTGCCAGCAGCTTTAGCACCACAGGGGAGCAGTTCTTC
>TRBJ1-1|13|TRBV5-1|.|.
CASSFERGTEAFF
TGCGCCAGCAGCTTTGAGAGGGGAACTGAAGCTTTCTTT
>TRBJ1-2|13|TRBV5-6|TRBD1|once
CASSLGTGKGYTF
TGTGCCAGCAGCTTAGGGACAGGGAAGGGCTACACCTTC
>TRBJ2-5|15|TRBV6-6|.|once
CASSYGGADQETQYF
TGTGCCAGCAGTTACGGCGGGGCAGATCAAGAGACCCAGTACTTC
>TRBJ2-2|16|TRBV4-1|TRBD1|.
CASSQDDRGGTGELFF
TGCGCCAGCAGCCAAGATGACAGGGGCGGCACCGGGGAGCTGTTTTTT
>TRBJ1-3|16|TRBV2|.|many
CASNWLGRTSGNTIYF
TGTGCCAGCAATTGGCTCGGAAGGACCTCTGGAAACACCATATATTTT
>TRBJ1-4|14|TRBV7-2|TRBD1|.
CASSSDRGRVKLFF
TGTGCCAGCAGCTCGGACAGGGGGCGCGTAAAACTGTTTTTT
>TRBJ2-2|15|TRBV6-5|TRBD2|.
CASSGSGRSSGELFF
TGTGCCAGCAGTGGTAGCGGGAGAAGTTCCGGGGAGCTGTTTTTT
>TRBJ1-4|15|TRBV5-1|TRBD1|.
CASSLDRGTNEKLFF
TGCGCCAGCAGCCTGGACAGGGGAACTAATGAAAAACTGTTTTTT
>TRBJ1-2|13|TRBV2|.|once
CASSEAGNYGYTF
TGTGCCAGCAGTGAGGCCGGCAACTATGGCTACACCTTC
>TRBJ1-5|13|TRBV6-1|TRBD1|.
CASSKQGSQPQHF
TGTGCCAGCAGTAAACAGGGGTCGCAGCCCCAGCATTTT
>TRBJ2-1|14|TRBV6-1|TRBD2|few
CASYTGTIINEQFF
TGTGCCAGCTATACCGGGACTATTATTAATGAGCAGTTCTTC
>TRBJ2-4|14|TRBV6-1|.|.
CATILTEVQNIQYF
TGTGCCACCATACTAACGGAGGTACAAAACATTCAGTACTTC
>TRBJ2-7|14|TRBV5-5|TRBD1|.
CASSSRTGANEQYF
TGTGCCAGCAGCAGCAGGACAGGGGCAAACGAGCAGTACTTC
>TRBJ1-5|14|TRBV30|.|.
CAWSVLGLGQPQHF
TGTGCCTGGAGTGTACTCGGGTTAGGGCAGCCCCAGCATTTT
>TRBJ1-1|14|TRBV2|TRBD1|few
CASSVTGSGTEAFF
TGTGCCAGCAGCGTGACAGGGAGTGGAACTGAAGCTTTCTTT
>TRBJ1-5|16|TRBV27|.|.
CASRPWVGETGQPQHF
TGTGCCAGCAGGCCTTGGGTCGGGGAAACGGGTCAGCCCCAGCATTTT
>TRBJ2-7|11|TRBV30|TRBD1|.
CACSQGDEQYF
TGTGCCTGTTCCCAGGGGGACGAGCAGTACTTC
>TRBJ1-5|14|TRBV28|TRBD1|once
CASSLDRDDQPQHF
TGTGCCAGCAGTTTGGACAGGGACGATCAGCCCCAGCATTTT
>TRBJ2-7|18|TRBV27|TRBD2|.
CASSSGLAGGPVNHEQYF
TGTGCCAGCAGCTCAGGACTAGCGGGAGGGCCAGTAAACCACGAGCAGTACTTC
>TRBJ1-1|15|TRBV5-1|.|.
CASSLAGRLGTEAFF
TGCGCCAGCAGCTTGGCCGGCCGCCTGGGCACTGAAGCTTTCTTT
>TRBJ2-3|15|TRBV6-1|.|.
CASKVTGLSTDTQYF
TGTGCCAGCAAGGTTACGGGACTTAGCACAGATACGCAGTATTTT
>TRBJ2-3|13|TRBV5-5|.|.
CASSKERTDTQYF
TGTGCCAGCAGCAAGGAACGCACAGATACGCAGTATTTT
>TRBJ2-2|13|TRBV7-2|.|.
CASSLRVTGELFF
TGTGCCAGCAGCTTAAGGGTCACCGGGGAGCTGTTTTTT
>TRBJ2-7|15|TRBV5-1|TRBD2|.
CASSLGQRDLGEQYF
TGCGCCAGCAGCTTGGGGCAGCGGGATCTGGGCGAGCAGTACTTC
>TRBJ2-3|16|TRBV6-1|.|.
CASSELRFGSTDTQYF
TGTGCCAGCAGTGAATTAAGGTTTGGGAGTACAGATACGCAGTATTTT
>TRBJ2-5|12|TRBV19|.|once
CASSIGTETQYF
TGTGCCAGTAGTATAGGGACGGAGACCCAGTACTTC
>TRBJ1-1|13|TRBV5-1|.|.
CASSATGNTEAFF
TGCGCCAGCAGCGCGACAGGGAACACTGAAGCTTTCTTT
>TRBJ2-1|16|TRBV28|.|.
CASSSQGEVPYNEQFF
TGTGCCAGCAGTTCCCAGGGAGAGGTCCCCTACAATGAGCAGTTCTTC
>TRBJ2-7|15|TRBV5-1|.|.
CASSNPRATPWEQYF
TGCGCCAGCAGCAACCCACGAGCGACCCCTTGGGAGCAGTACTTC
>TRBJ2-5|13|TRBV27|.|.
CASSLRQAQAQYF
TGTGCCAGCAGTTTAAGGCAGGCCCAGGCCCAGTACTTC
>TRBJ2-7|17|TRBV11-2|TRBD1|.
CASSLKVYMAGGDEQYF
TGTGCCAGCAGCTTGAAAGTTTATATGGCAGGGGGCGACGAGCAGTACTTC
>TRBJ2-1|15|TRBV18|.|.
CASSSSRTKYNEQFF
TGTGCCAGCTCATCAAGCCGGACTAAATACAATGAGCAGTTCTTC
>TRBJ2-3|16|TRBV5-4|TRBD1|.
CASSLTGVRATDTQYF
TGTGCCAGCAGCCTCACAGGGGTGAGGGCCACAGATACGCAGTATTTT
>TRBJ2-3|17|TRBV28|TRBD2|.
CASRPVMSGRAPDTQYF
TGTGCCAGCAGACCTGTGATGAGCGGGAGGGCCCCAGATACGCAGTATTTT
>TRBJ2-7|13|TRBV7-7|.|few
CASSLEQRGEQYF
TGTGCCAGCAGCTTAGAACAGAGGGGAGAGCAGTACTTC
>TRBJ2-3|14|TRBV6-6|.|.
CASTSGTSTDTQYF
TGTGCCAGCACGAGCGGCACTAGCACAGATACGCAGTATTTT
>TRBJ2-5|13|TRBV5-4|.|.
CASSSRTGETQYF
TGTGCCAGCAGCTCCAGGACGGGAGAGACCCAGTACTTC
>TRBJ2-1|23|TRBV18|TRBD2|once
CASSPPVTVPSSGRVMFNNEQFF
TGTGCCAGCTCACCACCGGTGACAGTACCTTCTAGCGGGAGGGTTATGTTTAACAATGAGCAGTTCTTC
>TRBJ1-2|11|TRBV6-5|.|few
CASSTWPGYTF
TGTGCCAGCAGTACCTGGCCTGGCTACACCTTC
>TRBJ1-2|13|TRBV5-1|.|.
CASSRESDYGYTF
TGCGCCAGCAGCCGGGAGAGCGACTATGGCTACACCTTC
>TRBJ2-7|16|TRBV28|.|.
CASSRLSADYTYEQYF
TGTGCCAGCAGCCGGTTGAGTGCTGACTATACCTACGAGCAGTACTTC
>TRBJ2-5|14|TRBV5-1|TRBD1|many
CASSLWGQGETQYF
TGCGCCAGCAGCTTATGGGGACAGGGAGAGACCCAGTACTTC
>TRBJ2-2|15|TRBV6-5|.|.
CASSSNGRNTGELFF
TGTGCCAGCAGTTCAAATGGGCGGAACACCGGGGAGCTGTTTTTT
>TRBJ2-2|17|TRBV5-1|TRBD2|.
CASSYGTSGTNTGELFF
TGCGCCAGCAGCTATGGGACTAGCGGGACGAACACCGGGGAGCTGTTTTTT
>TRBJ2-7|13|TRBV6-5|.|.
CASSYGEVYEQYF
TGTGCCAGCAGTTACGGGGAGGTCTACGAGCAGTACTTC